Listed below are T cell receptor beta chains from one sample, sequenced in a study of blood T cell repertoires in COVID-19. The protocol was immunoSEQ multiplex PCR, while the TCRdb copy is restricted to in-frame clones and leaves out a portion. Seen here are more than 110,000 clones, around nine tenths observed once, and the top ten hold about 5.8%. The specimen was peripheral blood. These receptors all stem from a human donor in a cohort sampled during active COVID-19. Each CDR3 is given with its conserved first and last residue. Fields, in order: clone size, D gene, V gene, J gene, CDR3 DNA, CDR3 protein. The D gene is left open where the match is weak. Clone size, where shown, is once, few, many, or a class for clones that have expanded.

size: NA
D: TRBD2
V: TRBV28
J: TRBJ2-3
DNA: TGTGCCAGCCGGGGACTAGCGGCACACACAGATACGCAGTATTTT
CDR3: CASRGLAAHTDTQYF

size: NA
D: NA
V: TRBV14
J: TRBJ1-6
DNA: TGTGCCAGCAGCCAAGGTTGGGCTAGCCCCCTCCACTTT
CDR3: CASSQGWASPLHF

size: NA
D: NA
V: TRBV9
J: TRBJ1-1
DNA: TGTGCCAGCAGCGGCGGCAACACTGAAGCTTTCTTT
CDR3: CASSGGNTEAFF

size: NA
D: TRBD2
V: TRBV11-2
J: TRBJ2-7
DNA: TGTGCCAGCAGCTTAAGGGGGCCGGGACTAGCGGGCGAGCAGTACTTC
CDR3: CASSLRGPGLAGEQYF

size: NA
D: NA
V: TRBV7-9
J: TRBJ1-6
DNA: TGTGCCAGCAGTCAAGGGGCAGGGGAAACTTTGTCCCTCCACTTT
CDR3: CASSQGAGETLSLHF

size: NA
D: NA
V: TRBV2
J: TRBJ2-1
DNA: TGTGCCAGCAGTGAAGAAAGACAGAATGAGCAGTTCTTC
CDR3: CASSEERQNEQFF

size: few
D: NA
V: TRBV2
J: TRBJ1-2
DNA: TGTGCCAGCAGTGAAGCTGGGAGACAAGAGAGCTACACCTTC
CDR3: CASSEAGRQESYTF

size: NA
D: TRBD2
V: TRBV10-3
J: TRBJ2-1
DNA: TGTGCCATCAGTACTAGCGGGGGCTCCTACAATGAGCAGTTCTTC
CDR3: CAISTSGGSYNEQFF

size: NA
D: TRBD2
V: TRBV6-2/TRBV6-3
J: TRBJ2-3
DNA: TGTGCCAGCAGTTACGATGTAGCGGGGGGGTTGACAGATACGCAGTATTTT
CDR3: CASSYDVAGGLTDTQYF

size: NA
D: TRBD1
V: TRBV6-1
J: TRBJ1-2
DNA: TGTGCCAGCAGTGAGGAAGGGACAGGGGTAGGGAGCTACACCTTC
CDR3: CASSEEGTGVGSYTF

size: NA
D: TRBD2
V: TRBV9
J: TRBJ2-7
DNA: TGTGCCAGCAGCGTAACTAGCGGCTACGAGCAGTACTTC
CDR3: CASSVTSGYEQYF

size: NA
D: NA
V: TRBV28
J: TRBJ1-1
DNA: TGTGCCAGCAGTTTACCTTCCGCAGGATACACTGAAGCTTTCTTT
CDR3: CASSLPSAGYTEAFF

size: NA
D: TRBD2
V: TRBV15
J: TRBJ2-7
DNA: TGTGCCACCAGCAGAGGGTACGGGGGAGGGCCGGTGGAGCAGTACTTC
CDR3: CATSRGYGGGPVEQYF